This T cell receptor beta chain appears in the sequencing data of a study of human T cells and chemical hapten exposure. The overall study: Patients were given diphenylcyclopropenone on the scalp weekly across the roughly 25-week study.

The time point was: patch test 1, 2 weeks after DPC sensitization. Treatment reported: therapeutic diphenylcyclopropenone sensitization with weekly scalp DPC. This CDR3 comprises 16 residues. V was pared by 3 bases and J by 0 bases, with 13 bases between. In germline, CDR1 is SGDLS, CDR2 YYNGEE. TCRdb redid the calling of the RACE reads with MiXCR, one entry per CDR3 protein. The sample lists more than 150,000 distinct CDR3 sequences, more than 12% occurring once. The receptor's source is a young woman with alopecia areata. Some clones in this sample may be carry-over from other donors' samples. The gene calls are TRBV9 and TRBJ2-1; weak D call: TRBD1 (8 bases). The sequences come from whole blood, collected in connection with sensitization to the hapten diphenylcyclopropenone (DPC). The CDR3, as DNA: TGTGCCAGCAGCGCAGGGGGCGGGAGCTCCTACAATGAGCAGTTCTTC. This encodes CASSAGGGSSYNEQFF.